A single sample is the source of the 23 T cell receptor beta chains below, sequenced in a study of blood T cells in healthy people across ages. A J-beta primer mix and a sample-barcoded 5' primer were used in a second PCR of about 6 to 12 cycles. TCRdb reprocessed the 5' RACE reads with MiXCR, giving one entry per CDR3 protein. Altogether 780,000 or so distinct CDR3 sequences are present, roughly 53% being singletons, with the ten largest covering 41%. Sequenced sample: blood. The receptors derive from an older man in good health.

This clonotype is a singleton in its sample. DNA for the CDR3: TGCAGCGTTGAATTCCGGGACTACGAGCAGTACTTC. This codes for CSVEFRDYEQYF. The chain has TRBV29-1 and TRBJ2-7; a possible D gene is TRBD2 (5 bases). Germline CDR1 SQVTM, CDR2 ANQGSEA. The CDR3 totals 12 residues. Trimming cost V 2 bases and J 3 bases, with 8 bases left between them.

The chain combines TRBV6-2 or TRBV6-3 with TRBJ2-4, with D tentatively TRBD2 (6 bases). TRBJ2-7 explains the end of the DNA better; the J call may be wrong. Germline loops: CDR1 MNHEY, CDR2 SVGEGT. This CDR3 comprises 12 residues. CDR3 DNA sequence: TGTGCCAGTTGGGACTCTCCTAGCGAGCAGTACTTC. Amino acids: CASWDSPSEQYF.

J is TRBJ2-7 and V is TRBV13; TRBD1 is a possible D gene (6 bases). The CDR3 is 12 residues long. Germline V lookup: CDR1 PRHDT, CDR2 FYEKMQ (reference sequence). V was clipped by 7 bases and J by 3 bases, with 10 bases between them. The CDR3, as DNA: TGTGCCAGCACCCAACAGGGCTACGAGCAGTACTTC. Its protein product is CASTQQGYEQYF. Looking up the rest from reference TRBV13 and TRBJ2-7 gives the full variable domain: AAGVIQSPRHLIKEKRETATLKCYPIPRHDTVYWYQQGPGQDPQFLISFYEKMQSDKGSIPDRFSAQQFSDYHSELNMSSLELGDSALYFCASTQQGYEQYFGPGTRLTVT.

J is TRBJ1-6 and V is TRBV5-1, with D possibly TRBD1 on 5 matching bases. This CDR3 region has 15 residues. Trimming removed 0 bases from V and 8 bases from J, with 12 bases in between. Germline CDR1 is SGHRS and CDR2 is YFSETQ. CDR3 DNA: TGCGCCAGCAGCTTGGGACCCGGGGGAGATTCACCCCTCCACTTT. This codes for CASSLGPGGDSPLHF.

V usage is TRBV3-1 and J usage is TRBJ2-1; tentatively, D is TRBD2 (6 bases). In germline, CDR1 is LGHDT, CDR2 YNNKEL (reference sequence). The CDR3 contains 14 residues. V lost 10 bases and J lost 5, with 18 bases in between. The CDR3 nucleotides are TGTGCCACCAAACTCAGGCCTAGCGACAATGAGCAGTTCTTC. Translation gives CATKLRPSDNEQFF.

The V gene is TRBV20-1, the J gene TRBJ1-6; 7 bases are a match to TRBD1. The V and J ends lost 0 bases and 7 bases, in that order; junction bases with no gene match: 12. This CDR3 contains 17 residues. CDR1 and CDR2 from the germline V gene are DFQATT and SNEGSKA (reference sequence). The CDR3 sequence is CSARDSEGAYRNSPLHF. The CDR3 DNA follows: TGCAGTGCTAGAGATTCGGAGGGGGCGTATCGAAATTCACCCCTCCACTTT.

This chain joins TRBV7-9 and TRBJ2-1; 12 bases line up with TRBD2. CDR1 and CDR2 from the germline V gene are SEHNR and FQNEAQ (reference sequence). V lost 5 bases and J lost 8; bases outside the gene matches: 7. The CDR3 extends over 15 amino acids. This CDR3 reads CASSPGLAGRDEQFF. The DNA for the CDR3 is TGTGCCAGCAGCCCTGGACTAGCGGGAAGGGATGAGCAGTTCTTC.

On this clonotype itself: At one end, the junction sequence differs from germline, possibly due to a read error. The CDR3 DNA is TGTGCCAGCATCCCTGGGTACAGTTCTAACTATGGCCACACCTTC. Protein sequence: CASIPGYSSNYGHTF. The chain links TRBV6-5 to TRBJ1-2; D gene uncertain. The CDR3 runs to 15 residues. Germline V gene sequence: CDR1 MNHEY, CDR2 SVGAGI.

This chain uses TRBV7-8 with TRBJ2-5; no reliable D call. Per the germline V gene, CDR1 is SGHVS and CDR2 is FQNEAQ. V lost 5 bases and J lost 3, with 13 bases in between. This CDR3 comprises 14 residues. This CDR3 is CASSAVSAEETQYF. The CDR3 DNA is TGTGCCAGCAGCGCCGTTTCTGCGGAAGAGACCCAGTACTTC.

This clonotype was counted a single time. CDR3 residues: CASREGRIADTQYF. The CDR3, as DNA: TGTGCCAGCAGAGAGGGGAGGATCGCAGATACGCAGTATTTT. J is TRBJ2-3 and V is TRBV27; D might be TRBD2 (6 bases). Germline CDR1 reads MNHEY; CDR2 reads SMNVEV (reference sequence). The CDR3 spans 14 residues. V shed 6 bases and J shed 4 bases, with 14 bases lying between them.

Regarding this clonotype: At one of its ends the junction is not consistent with the germline gene, which may arise from a read error. J is TRBJ1-4 and V is TRBV6-4; D is perhaps TRBD1 (5 bases). From germline, CDR1 is MRHNA and CDR2 SNTAGT. The CDR3 contains 13 residues. The CDR3 nucleotides read TGTGCCTGCAGTGTAACAGCAGGGGAAAAACTGTTTTTT. This codes for CACSVTAGEKLFF.

The CDR3 is CASSTGTSGNSRQETQYF. In DNA form, the CDR3 reads TGCGCCAGCAGCACCGGGACTAGCGGGAACTCCCGCCAAGAGACCCAGTACTTC. J is TRBJ2-5 and V is TRBV5-1; 13 bases fit TRBD2. V shed 4 bases and J 1 base; nucleotides not matched to a gene: 10. The CDR3 has 18 amino acids. Germline lookup yields CDR1 SGHRS and CDR2 YFSETQ.

The table lists this clonotype with a few counts. The V gene is TRBV6-6, the J gene TRBJ2-5; D gene unclear. The better agreement between TRBJ2-7 and the DNA end casts doubt on the J call. Germline V lookup: CDR1 MNHNY, CDR2 SVGAGI (reference sequence). The length of the CDR3 is 13 residues. Written as DNA, the CDR3 is TGTGCCAGCAGTTACCGTAAGGGCGGCGAGCAGTACTTC. It encodes CASSYRKGGEQYF.

This clonotype has at least ten counts. The chain joins TRBV20-1 to TRBJ2-7; 8 bases are shared with TRBD2. The CDR3 has 14 amino acids. CDR1 and CDR2 (germline): DFQATT, SNEGSKA (reference sequence). J lost 2 bases, V lost 5 bases, and 8 bases had no gene match. The CDR3 DNA is TGCAGTGCTGAAACTAGCGGAGCAACCTACGAGCAGTACTTC. It encodes CSAETSGATYEQYF.

This clonotype was detected only a few times. As DNA, the CDR3 is TGTGCCAGCAGCCTGACAGGGCTAAGCACAGATACGCAGTATTTT. Translated, it gives CASSLTGLSTDTQYF. V usage is TRBV5-6 and J usage is TRBJ2-3; 7 bases line up with TRBD1. The CDR3 has 15 residues. Trimming cost V 4 bases and J 0 bases; bases outside gene matches: 5. Germline V lookup: CDR1 SGHDT, CDR2 YYEEEE.

The J gene is TRBJ2-7, the V gene TRBV12-3 or TRBV12-4, with D uncertain. This CDR3 contains 12 residues. With 7 bases removed from V and 6 bases from J, the gap between germline ends came to 13 bases. CDR3 sequence: CASTRDLGEQYF. In DNA, the CDR3 is TGTGCCAGCACCCGAGACCTAGGCGAGCAGTACTTC.

The chain couples TRBV12-3 or TRBV12-4 to TRBJ1-1; perhaps TRBD1 as D (5 bases). The V and J ends lost 3 bases and 3 bases respectively, with 8 bases between them. This CDR3 is built from 13 residues. The CDR3 DNA reads as TGTGCCAGCAGTTTTGGGGGATACACTGAAGCTTTCTTT. It encodes CASSFGGYTEAFF.

This clonotype came up a few times. The chain links TRBV20-1 to TRBJ2-6; 7 bases fit TRBD1. J was trimmed by 2 bases and V by 5 bases; bases with no gene match: 6. Looked up from germline, CDR1 is DFQATT and CDR2 is SNEGSKA (reference sequence). There are 15 residues in the CDR3. The CDR3 reads CSAQGVHPGANVLTF. CDR3 nucleotides: TGCAGTGCTCAGGGGGTTCACCCTGGGGCCAACGTCCTGACTTTC.

The chain couples TRBV4-1 to TRBJ2-1; 9 bases are shared with TRBD1. Germline V lookup: CDR1 MGHRA, CDR2 YSYEKL. V trimming: 4 bases; J trimming: 6 bases; junction bases outside the gene matches: 10. The CDR3 sequence is 16 residues long. The CDR3 bases are TGCGCCAGCAGCCCCACGGGACAGGGTGTGAGCAATGAGCAGTTCTTC. It codes for CASSPTGQGVSNEQFF.

The chain recombines TRBV5-1 with TRBJ2-4, with 8 bases matching TRBD1. The CDR3 is made up of 15 amino acids. Germline V CDR1 and CDR2: SGHRS, YFSETQ. V shed 5 bases, J shed 6 bases, and the junction held 10 bases outside the gene matches. The CDR3 spells CASRLEVGQGNIQYF. The CDR3 bases are TGCGCCAGCAGACTGGAGGTTGGACAGGGAAACATTCAGTACTTC.

As regards this clonotype: A much larger clone differs by one base, so this may be a read error. This chain joins TRBV6-5 and TRBJ1-2; 7 bases agree with TRBD1. Per germline, CDR1 MNHEY and CDR2 SVGAGI. After removal of 6 bases from V and 4 bases from J, the junction contained 8 bases not matched to a gene. The CDR3 extends over 14 amino acids. CDR3 residues: CASRPTGDGYGYTF. In DNA form, the CDR3 reads TGTGCCAGCAGGCCTACAGGGGACGGCTATGGCTACACCTTC.

This sequence joins TRBV5-1 and TRBJ1-5; no clear D gene. Trimming cost V 0 bases and J 3 bases, with 10 bases left between them. Germline assignment: CDR1 SGHRS and CDR2 YFSETQ. The CDR3 is 15 residues long. Here the CDR3 reads CASSLAGALNQPQHF. The CDR3 coding sequence is TGCGCCAGCAGCTTGGCAGGTGCCCTCAATCAGCCCCAGCATTTT.

The chain joins TRBV6-1 to TRBJ2-3, with D perhaps matching TRBD1 (7 bases). The CDR3 is 17 amino acids. V lost 7 bases to trimming and J lost 14 bases, with 34 bases between them. Germline V gene sequence: CDR1 MNHNS, CDR2 SASEGT. The CDR3 bases are TGTGCCAGCATAGGTCGGCGGGACAGCTCCACACACAGATACGCGTATTTT. This sequence encodes CASIGRRDSSTHRYAYF.